The subject of this entry is one TCR beta chain. The data originate from a study of blood T cell repertoires in COVID-19. Study-level background: Sites across the United States, Italy and Spain contributed samples from acute and convalescent COVID-19. Sample material is recorded as cDNA or gDNA derived from T cells, B-cell-depleted T cells, or PBMCs.

This CDR3 region has 14 residues. With 0 bases removed from V and 7 bases from J, the gap between germline ends came to 13 bases. The germline CDR1 and CDR2 sequences are KGHSH and LQKENI. Original handling: By means of reference gene primer amplification, nucleated cell counts were estimated. Only in-frame clones appear in the TCRdb table, and some are missing; sequencing was by immunoSEQ multiplex PCR. D and trimming were read from the DNA, whereas the V and J calls and clone size are those reported in that table. There are more than 25,000 clones in the sample; about nine tenths occur only once, and about 24% lies in the top ten.

The origin of this receptor is a human donor with active COVID-19. The donor label of this sample is uncertain. Sequencing was carried out using peripheral blood. This rearrangement joins TRBV18 to TRBJ2-7, with TRBD1 as a possible D gene (5 bases). CDR3 nucleotides: TGTGCCAGCTCACCACCTCCTCAGGGTGGAGAGCAGTACTTC. This sequence encodes CASSPPPQGGEQYF.